The rows below give T cell receptor beta chains drawn from one sample of a study of T cell responses to AZD1222 COVID-19 vaccine. Assay used: immunoSEQ multiplex PCR; TCRdb lists only in-frame clones, some missing. Among roughly 130,000 clones listed, 75% to 90% were seen once. Here the sequenced sample was peripheral blood, taken on day 0 of AZD1222 vaccination. The receptors here all came from an adult in good health. CDR3s include the opening cysteine and the closing phenylalanine or tryptophan. Fields, in order: V gene, clone size, D gene, J gene, CDR3 DNA, CDR3 protein. A D gene is named only where the DNA matches it firmly. Size is stated for part of the rows, as once, few or many counts, or as a class when the clone is expanded.

TRBV28	once	NA	TRBJ1-2	TGTGCCAGCAGTTTGGGTAACTATGGCTACACCTTC	CASSLGNYGYTF
TRBV30	once	NA	TRBJ2-1	TGTGCCTGGAGTCCTATTGGATACGGTAAAGGTCAGTTCTTC	CAWSPIGYGKGQFF
TRBV28	NA	NA	TRBJ2-4	TGTGCCAGCAGTCTTGTAGCCAAAAACATTCAGTACTTC	CASSLVAKNIQYF
TRBV11-2	NA	TRBD1	TRBJ2-7	TGTGCCAGCAGCTTAGGTCCGGACAGGGGTACGGATGCGTACTTC	CASSLGPDRGTDAYF
TRBV29-1	once	TRBD1	TRBJ2-7	TGCAGCGGACAGGGGGCGGGAGAGCAGTACTTC	CSGQGAGEQYF
TRBV9	NA	TRBD1	TRBJ1-2	TGTGCCAGCAGCCAACAGGGGGCGCCTAACTATGGCTACACCTTC	CASSQQGAPNYGYTF
TRBV13	NA	NA	TRBJ1-2	TGTGCCAGCAGCTTTAATCTGGGGGCAGGGGGCTACACCTTC	CASSFNLGAGGYTF
TRBV9	NA	TRBD2	TRBJ2-3	TGTGCCAGCAGCGTAGCTGCAGCGGGGGCCACCACAGATACGCAGTATTTT	CASSVAAAGATTDTQYF
TRBV7-9	many	NA	TRBJ2-5	TGTGCCAGCAGCTTAACTACGCAAGAGACCCAGTACTTC	CASSLTTQETQYF
TRBV5-6	NA	NA	TRBJ1-2	TGTGCCAGCAGCTTGCTGGAGGGGGAGGGCTATGGCTACACCTTC	CASSLLEGEGYGYTF
TRBV5-8	NA	TRBD2	TRBJ2-5	TGTGCCAGCAGCCCTACTAGCGTAGAGACCCAGTACTTC	CASSPTSVETQYF
TRBV12-5	NA	TRBD2	TRBJ2-7	TGTGCTAGTGGTTTGGTACCGATAGCGGGGCTTGCCTACGAGCAGTACTTC	CASGLVPIAGLAYEQYF
TRBV4-1	NA	TRBD1	TRBJ2-1	TGCGCCAGCAGCCAAGATTTGGACAGGCTAAAGTTCTTC	CASSQDLDRLKFF
TRBV19	NA	TRBD1	TRBJ1-1	TGTGCCAGTAGTCTCCGACAGGGCCGCACTGAAGCTTTCTTT	CASSLRQGRTEAFF
TRBV28	once	NA	TRBJ2-5	TGTGCCAGCAGTTTCCAGAGAGGGAACCAAGAGACCCAGTACTTC	CASSFQRGNQETQYF
TRBV3-1/TRBV3-2	NA	NA	TRBJ1-6	TGTGCCAGCAGCCAAGATACGGGGTTCTATAATTCACCCCTCCACTTT	CASSQDTGFYNSPLHF
TRBV28	NA	TRBD2	TRBJ2-5	TGTGCCAGCAGTATTAGGACTAGCGGGAGAAAGACCCAGTACTTC	CASSIRTSGRKTQYF
TRBV19	NA	TRBD1	TRBJ1-6	TGTGCCAGTAGTATCGACAGGGTGTATAATTCACCCCTCCACTTT	CASSIDRVYNSPLHF
TRBV19	NA	TRBD1	TRBJ2-7	TGTGCCAGTAGTATAGTAGGGGGCTCAGCCTACGAGCAGTACTTC	CASSIVGGSAYEQYF
TRBV19	NA	NA	TRBJ1-2	TGTGCCAGTAGTATCGGAGGGCCCAATAACTATGGCTACACCTTC	CASSIGGPNNYGYTF
TRBV15	NA	NA	TRBJ1-6	TGTGCCACCAGCAGAGATAGGATGAATTCACCCCTCCACTTT	CATSRDRMNSPLHF
TRBV4-1	many	TRBD2	TRBJ2-1	TGCGCCAGCAGCCTCCTAGCGGGGGAAGGAAATGAGCAGTTCTTC	CASSLLAGEGNEQFF
TRBV7-2	NA	NA	TRBJ1-5	TGTGCCAGCAGCCCTCAGGGTTTCAATCAGCCCCAGCATTTT	CASSPQGFNQPQHF
TRBV2	NA	NA	TRBJ1-3	TGTGCCAGCAGTGCCACAGGCGGACGCTCTGGAAACACCATATATTTT	CASSATGGRSGNTIYF
TRBV28	NA	NA	TRBJ2-5	TGTGCCAGCAGTTTATCTCTGGACATCCTACAAGAGACCCAGTACTTC	CASSLSLDILQETQYF
TRBV27	NA	TRBD1	TRBJ2-5	TGTGCCAGCCCGGGACAGCCAGAGACCCAGTACTTC	CASPGQPETQYF
TRBV5-1	NA	NA	TRBJ2-1	TGCGCCAGCAGCCGAACAGGGTCGAGCTCCTACAATGAGCAGTTCTTC	CASSRTGSSSYNEQFF
TRBV6-9	NA	NA	TRBJ1-1	TGTGACCTGCGGCCAATGAACACTGAAGCTTTCTTT	CDLRPMNTEAFF
TRBV5-1	NA	TRBD2	TRBJ2-7	TGCGCCAGCAGCCTGGGGGGACTAGAATCGGTCTACGAGCAGTACTTC	CASSLGGLESVYEQYF
TRBV28	NA	NA	TRBJ1-4	TGTGCCAGCAGTTGGCCGACAGGAGAAAAACTGTTTTTT	CASSWPTGEKLFF
TRBV20-1	once	NA	TRBJ2-7	TGCAGTGCTAGAGTGGTGTACGAGCAGTACTTC	CSARVVYEQYF
TRBV4-1	NA	TRBD2	TRBJ2-1	TGCGCCAGCAGCCGAATTGCGACTAGCGGACACAATGAGCAGTTCTTC	CASSRIATSGHNEQFF
TRBV15	NA	TRBD1	TRBJ2-1	TGTGCCACCAGCAGAGATGAGATAACAGGGGGGCCCTACAATGAGCAGTTCTTC	CATSRDEITGGPYNEQFF
TRBV7-2	NA	NA	TRBJ2-1	TGTGCCAGCACTCCCCCCCCGAGCTCCTACAATGAGCAGTTCTTC	CASTPPPSSYNEQFF
TRBV5-1	NA	TRBD1	TRBJ2-3	TGCGCCAGCCGGGGAGGGACAGGGGGCACAGATACGCAGTATTTT	CASRGGTGGTDTQYF
TRBV11-2	NA	NA	TRBJ2-3	TGTGCCAGCAGCTTAGGGTTGGGACTGCCAGATACGCAGTATTTT	CASSLGLGLPDTQYF
TRBV28	NA	NA	TRBJ1-2	TGTGCCAGCAGTAAAACAAATGAAGGCTACACCTTC	CASSKTNEGYTF
TRBV4-2	once	NA	TRBJ1-6	TGTGCCAGCAGCCAAGGAGAAGGGGCCCGTAATTCACCCCTCCACTTT	CASSQGEGARNSPLHF
TRBV7-3	NA	NA	TRBJ2-3	TGTGCCAGCAGCTTAACCCCCGGGACAACAAGCACAGATACGCAGTATTTT	CASSLTPGTTSTDTQYF
TRBV7-9	NA	NA	TRBJ2-1	TGTGCCAGCAGCTTCTGGGATAAAAATGAGCAGTTCTTC	CASSFWDKNEQFF
TRBV6-5	NA	NA	TRBJ1-1	TGTGCCAGCAGCCCAAGTCCAGGGGACACTGAAGCTTTCTTT	CASSPSPGDTEAFF
TRBV21-1	NA	NA	TRBJ1-6	TGTGCCAGCAGCAAGAGACAGGGATCTTCACCCCTCCACTTT	CASSKRQGSSPLHF
TRBV11-2	NA	NA	TRBJ2-1	TGTGCCAGCAGTCCGCCCTTTAGCGGCTACAATGAGCAGTTCTTC	CASSPPFSGYNEQFF
TRBV28	NA	NA	TRBJ2-7	TGTGCCAGCAGTTTATCCGCAGGGGCCGAGCAGTACTTC	CASSLSAGAEQYF
TRBV25-1	NA	NA	TRBJ2-7	TGTGCCAGCAGTGAATATGGGTCAGGGGACGAGCAGTACTTC	CASSEYGSGDEQYF
TRBV5-6	once	NA	TRBJ2-7	TGTGCCAGCAGCTCCTCTAGTCATCGGTTCTACGAGCAGTACTTC	CASSSSSHRFYEQYF
TRBV9	NA	NA	TRBJ2-1	TGTGCCAGCAGCGTAGAGGGAAACAGAATTTACAATGAGCAGTTCTTC	CASSVEGNRIYNEQFF
TRBV27	NA	NA	TRBJ2-2	TGTGCCAGCAGACCAGAGGGAGGGGGGACCGGGGAGCTGTTTTTT	CASRPEGGGTGELFF
TRBV4-2	NA	NA	TRBJ1-2	TGTGCCAGCAGCCAAGACTCTACCGGGACCCTCTATGGCTACACCTTC	CASSQDSTGTLYGYTF
TRBV28	NA	TRBD1	TRBJ1-1	TGTGCCAGCAGTTTGCCCTCCCTTAACAGGGGCGTAAGACACTGGGCTTTCTTT	CASSLPSLNRGVRHWAFF